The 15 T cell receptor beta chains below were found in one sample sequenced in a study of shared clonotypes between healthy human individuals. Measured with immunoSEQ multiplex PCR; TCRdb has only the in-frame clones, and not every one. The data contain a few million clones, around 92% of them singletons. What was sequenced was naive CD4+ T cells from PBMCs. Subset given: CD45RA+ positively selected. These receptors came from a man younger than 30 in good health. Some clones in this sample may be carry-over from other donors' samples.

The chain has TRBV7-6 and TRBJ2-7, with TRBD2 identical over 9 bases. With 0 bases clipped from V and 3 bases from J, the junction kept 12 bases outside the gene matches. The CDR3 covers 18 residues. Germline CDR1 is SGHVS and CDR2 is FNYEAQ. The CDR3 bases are TGTGCCAGCAGCTTAGCAGAGCGGGCTAGCGGGATCTTCTACGAGCAGTACTTC. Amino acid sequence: CASSLAERASGIFYEQYF.

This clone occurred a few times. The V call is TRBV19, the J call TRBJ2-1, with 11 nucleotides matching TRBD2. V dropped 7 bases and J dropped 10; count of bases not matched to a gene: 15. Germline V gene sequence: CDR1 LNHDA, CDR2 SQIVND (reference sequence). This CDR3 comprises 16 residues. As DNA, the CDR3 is TGTGCCAGTACCCCGACTAGCGGGACTCTCTATAGGGAGCAGTTCTTC. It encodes CASTPTSGTLYREQFF.

CDR3 DNA sequence: TGTGCCAGCAGCTTGGAGGCCTACGAGCAGTACTTC. Its translation: CASSLEAYEQYF. This chain joins TRBV5-5 and TRBJ2-7; the D is unclear. Between the trimmed V and J ends, which lost 0 bases and 2 bases, there was a span of 3 bases. Germline CDR1 reads SGHKS; CDR2 reads YYEKEE (reference sequence). CDR3 length equals 12 residues. The entire variable domain, with the rest obtained from reference TRBV5-5 and TRBJ2-7, is as follows: DAGVTQSPTHLIKTRGQQVTLRCSPISGHKSVSWYQQVLGQGPQFIFQYYEKEERGRGNFPDRFSARQFPNYSSELNVNALLLGDSALYLCASSLEAYEQYFGPGTRLTVT.

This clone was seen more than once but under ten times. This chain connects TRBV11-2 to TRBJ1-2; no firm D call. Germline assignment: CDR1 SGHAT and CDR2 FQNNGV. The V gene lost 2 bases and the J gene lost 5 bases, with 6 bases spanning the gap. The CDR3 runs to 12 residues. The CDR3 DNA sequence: TGTGCCAGCAGCTTAACCGGATATGGCTACACCTTC. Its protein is CASSLTGYGYTF.

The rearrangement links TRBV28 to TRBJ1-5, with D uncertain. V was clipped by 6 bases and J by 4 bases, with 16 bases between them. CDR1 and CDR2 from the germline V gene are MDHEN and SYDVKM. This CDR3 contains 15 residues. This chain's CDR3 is CASRPSSLGNQPQHF. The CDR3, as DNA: TGTGCCAGCAGGCCGTCCAGCCTGGGGAATCAGCCCCAGCATTTT.

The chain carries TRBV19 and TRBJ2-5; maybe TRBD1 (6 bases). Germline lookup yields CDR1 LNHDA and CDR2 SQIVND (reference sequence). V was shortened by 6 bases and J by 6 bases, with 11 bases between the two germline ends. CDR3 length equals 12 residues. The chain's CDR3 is CASSRGQQTQYF. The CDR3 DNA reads TGTGCCAGTAGCAGGGGTCAGCAGACCCAGTACTTC.

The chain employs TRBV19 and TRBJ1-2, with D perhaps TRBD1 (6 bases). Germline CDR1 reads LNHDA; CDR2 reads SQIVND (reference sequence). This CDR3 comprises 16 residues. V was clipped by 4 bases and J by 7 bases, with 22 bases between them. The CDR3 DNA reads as TGTGCCAGTAGTACCCACTTAGCGGGGGACAAGCGTGGCTACACCTTC. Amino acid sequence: CASSTHLAGDKRGYTF.

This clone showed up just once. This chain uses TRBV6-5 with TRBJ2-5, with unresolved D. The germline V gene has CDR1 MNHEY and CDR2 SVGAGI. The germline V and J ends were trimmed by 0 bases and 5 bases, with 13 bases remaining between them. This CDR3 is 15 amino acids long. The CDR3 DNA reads TGTGCCAGCAGTTACTCGAGTTCCCGTCGCGAGACCCAGTACTTC. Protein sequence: CASSYSSSRRETQYF.

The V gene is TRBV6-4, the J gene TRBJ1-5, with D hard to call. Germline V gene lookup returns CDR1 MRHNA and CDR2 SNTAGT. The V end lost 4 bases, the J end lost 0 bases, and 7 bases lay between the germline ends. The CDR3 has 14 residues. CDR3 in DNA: TGTGCCAGCAGTGGCGAGTATAGCAATCAGCCCCAGCATTTT. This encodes CASSGEYSNQPQHF.

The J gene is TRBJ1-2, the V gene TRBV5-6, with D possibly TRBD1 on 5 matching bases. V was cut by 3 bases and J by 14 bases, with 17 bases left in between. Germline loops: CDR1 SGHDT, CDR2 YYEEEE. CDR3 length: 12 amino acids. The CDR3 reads CASSSVRLGTTF. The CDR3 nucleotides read TGTGCCAGCAGCTCAGTAAGGCTGGGGACGACCTTC.

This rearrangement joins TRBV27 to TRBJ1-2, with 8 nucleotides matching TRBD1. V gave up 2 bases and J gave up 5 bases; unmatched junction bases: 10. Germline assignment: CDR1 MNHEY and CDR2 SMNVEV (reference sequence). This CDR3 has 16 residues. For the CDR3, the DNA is TGTGCCAGCAGTTTACTCTGGCAGGGGGCTAGGTATGGCTACACCTTC. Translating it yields CASSLLWQGARYGYTF.

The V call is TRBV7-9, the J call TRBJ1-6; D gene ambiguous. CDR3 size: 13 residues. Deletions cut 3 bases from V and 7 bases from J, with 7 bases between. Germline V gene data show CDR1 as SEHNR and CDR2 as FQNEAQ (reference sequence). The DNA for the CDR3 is TGTGCCAGCAGCTTGTACGCAAATTCACCCCTCCACTTT. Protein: CASSLYANSPLHF.

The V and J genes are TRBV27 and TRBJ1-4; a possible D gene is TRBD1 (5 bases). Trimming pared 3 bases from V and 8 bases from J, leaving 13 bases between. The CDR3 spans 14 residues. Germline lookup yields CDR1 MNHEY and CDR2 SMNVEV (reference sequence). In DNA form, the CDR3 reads TGTGCCAGCAGTTTTAAATGGGGCTGGGAAAAACTGTTTTTT. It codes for CASSFKWGWEKLFF.

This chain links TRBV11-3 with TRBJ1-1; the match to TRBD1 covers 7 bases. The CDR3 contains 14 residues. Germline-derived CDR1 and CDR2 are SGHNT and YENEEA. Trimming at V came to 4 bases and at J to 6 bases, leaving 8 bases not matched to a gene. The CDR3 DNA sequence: TGTGCCAGCAGCTCGCAGGGGGGGGCCGCTGAAGCTTTCTTT. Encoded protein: CASSSQGGAAEAFF.

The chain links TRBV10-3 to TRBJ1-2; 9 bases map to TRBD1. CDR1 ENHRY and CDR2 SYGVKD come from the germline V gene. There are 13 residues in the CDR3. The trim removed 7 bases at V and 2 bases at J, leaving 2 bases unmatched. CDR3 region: CAIMGQGNYGYTF. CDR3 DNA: TGTGCCATCATGGGACAGGGCAACTATGGCTACACCTTC.